The next 32 T cell receptor beta chains were all read from a single sample in a study of beta chain features in type 1 diabetes (dated by TCRdb to 2016 to 2019). The library was prepared using the immunoSEQ multiplex PCR assay. The entire amount of isolated RNA was reverse transcribed using the High Capacity cDNA Reverse Transcription Kit, so the sequenced TCRB transcripts were expressed ones. TCRdb stores this immuneACCESS table with in-frame sequences only. Part of the clones is absent; in the studies checked, under half of the shortfall reflects unresolved V genes, and no reason is known for the rest. For this sample there are around 290,000 clones; around 7.8% appear just once. The top ten constitute more than 1% of the sample. The sample was central memory CD4+ T cells from blood. These receptors all come from a woman in her late teens or twenties in good health.

V and J are TRBV6-5 and TRBJ2-3; D remains ambiguous. Trimming removed 6 bases from V and 6 bases from J, with 13 bases in between. Looked up from germline, CDR1 is MNHEY and CDR2 is SVGAGI. The CDR3 consists of 13 residues. CDR3 in DNA: TGTGCCAGCAGACCTCATTGGCCCGATACGCAGTATTTT. This codes for CASRPHWPDTQYF.

The V gene is TRBV25-1, the J gene TRBJ1-2; D is ambiguous. This CDR3 region has 15 residues. Trimming pared 1 base from V and 1 base from J, leaving 10 bases between. From germline, CDR1 is MGHDK and CDR2 SYGVNS. CDR3 sequence (DNA): TGTGCCAGCAGTGAATCACGGTACCTTAACTATGGCTACACCTTC. It codes for CASSESRYLNYGYTF.

This clone has just a few counts. This chain joins TRBV5-4 and TRBJ2-7, with D maybe TRBD2 (6 bases). Germline lookup yields CDR1 SGHNT and CDR2 YYREEE (reference sequence). The CDR3 has 19 amino acids. With 3 bases removed from V and 4 bases from J, the gap between germline ends came to 29 bases. The CDR3 reads CASSSSRSASSGVQYEQYF. The DNA of the CDR3 is TGTGCCAGCAGCTCTAGCAGGTCCGCGTCGTCGGGGGTGCAATACGAGCAGTACTTC.

In its sample, this clone was seen a few times. The V call is TRBV7-2, the J call TRBJ1-4, with 9 bases fitting TRBD1. Germline lookup yields CDR1 SGHTA and CDR2 FQGNSA. V was clipped by 6 bases and J by 7 bases; unmatched bases: 6. CDR3 size: 14 residues. The CDR3 DNA sequence: TGTGCCAGCAGGACCGGGACAGGGAGTGAAAAACTGTTTTTT. Amino acid sequence: CASRTGTGSEKLFF.

The chain links TRBV7-8 to TRBJ2-2; D is undetermined. Trimming removed 1 base at V and 3 bases at J, with 6 bases between. The length of the CDR3 is 14 residues. Germline V gives CDR1 SGHVS, CDR2 FQNEAQ. This CDR3 is CASSLEWDTGELFF. In DNA form, the CDR3 reads TGTGCCAGCAGCTTAGAATGGGACACCGGGGAGCTGTTTTTT.

This chain connects TRBV29-1 to TRBJ1-2, with D perhaps TRBD1 (6 bases). Germline V gene data show CDR1 as SQVTM and CDR2 as ANQGSEA. V was clipped by 7 bases and J by 0 bases, with 18 bases between them. This CDR3 has 15 residues. The CDR3 protein is CSAGGGDGSNYGYTF. CDR3 nucleotide sequence: TGCAGCGCTGGAGGGGGGGACGGTTCTAACTATGGCTACACCTTC.

The chain carries TRBV5-1 and TRBJ2-5; 7 positions agree with TRBD1. Per germline, CDR1 SGHRS and CDR2 YFSETQ. The V gene end was trimmed by 4 bases and the J gene end by 3 bases; junction bases not matched to a gene: 3. This CDR3 comprises 13 residues. CDR3: CASSTGQKETQYF. The CDR3 DNA reads TGCGCCAGCAGCACGGGACAGAAAGAGACCCAGTACTTC. The entire variable domain, with the rest obtained from reference TRBV5-1 and TRBJ2-5, is as follows: KAGVTQTPRYLIKTRGQQVTLSCSPISGHRSVSWYQQTPGQGLQFLFEYFSETQRNKGNFPGRFSGRQFSNSRSEMNVSTLELGDSALYLCASSTGQKETQYFGPGTRLLVL.

The chain has TRBV6-5 and TRBJ1-5; D is possibly TRBD1 (6 bases). Germline V gives CDR1 MNHEY, CDR2 SVGAGI. The CDR3 covers 15 residues. V lost 1 base to trimming and J lost 7 bases, with 14 bases between them. The CDR3: CASSYFPGEGQPQHF. The CDR3 nucleotides read TGTGCCAGCAGTTACTTTCCAGGGGAGGGGCAGCCCCAGCATTTT.

This clone came up a few times. The chain carries TRBV6-6 and TRBJ2-7; the D call may be TRBD1 or TRBD2 (5 bases each). V was clipped by 8 bases and J by 3 bases, with 11 bases between them. CDR1 and CDR2 from the germline V gene are MNHNY and SVGAGI (reference sequence). The CDR3 is made up of 12 amino acids. The CDR3 loop reads CASRDGNYEQYV. CDR3 DNA: TGTGCCAGCCGGGACGGCAACTACGAGCAGTACGTC.

V is TRBV5-4 and J is TRBJ1-1; D perhaps matches TRBD1 (5 bases). Trimming shortened V by 2 bases and J by 0 bases, and 8 bases separated the two germline ends. CDR3 size: 14 residues. Germline CDR1 reads SGHNT; CDR2 reads YYREEE (reference sequence). This CDR3 reads CASSLQVLNTEAFF. The CDR3 nucleotides are TGTGCCAGCAGCTTACAGGTTCTGAACACTGAAGCTTTCTTT. The variable domain in full, with the rest retrieved from reference TRBV5-4 and TRBJ1-1, is ETGVTQSPTHLIKTRGQQVTLRCSSQSGHNTVSWYQQALGQGPQFIFQYYREEENGRGNFPPRFSGLQFPNYSSELNVNALELDDSALYLCASSLQVLNTEAFFGQGTRLTVV.

This clone came up a few times. This chain links TRBV27 with TRBJ2-3, with TRBD1 identical over 8 bases. The ends lost 7 bases at V and 3 bases at J; junction bases unmatched: 3. This CDR3 has 13 amino acids. In germline, CDR1 is MNHEY, CDR2 SMNVEV (reference sequence). CDR3 nucleotides: TGTGCCAGCACAGGGGGCGGGACAGATACGCAGTATTTT. The encoded protein is CASTGGGTDTQYF.

This rearrangement joins TRBV5-4 to TRBJ2-3; the match to TRBD2 covers 11 bases. V lost 2 bases and J lost 4; bases outside the gene matches: 3. The CDR3 spans 15 residues. Germline assignment: CDR1 SGHNT and CDR2 YYREEE (reference sequence). CDR3 bases: TGTGCCAGCAGCTTACTAGCGGGAGACGCAGATACGCAGTATTTT. It codes for CASSLLAGDADTQYF.

The V gene is TRBV7-3, the J gene TRBJ2-6; D is unclear. This CDR3 region has 15 residues. Per the germline V gene, CDR1 is SGHTA and CDR2 is FQGTGA. V lost 3 bases to trimming and J lost 1 base, with 7 bases between them. The CDR3 spells CASSLEGSGANVLTF. The CDR3 DNA sequence: TGTGCCAGCAGCTTGGAAGGTTCTGGGGCCAACGTCCTGACTTTC.

This chain connects TRBV28 to TRBJ1-6; D is undetermined. This CDR3 has 16 amino acids. The germline V gene encodes CDR1 MDHEN and CDR2 SYDVKM. The V end was cut by 6 bases, the J end by 2 bases, with 14 bases between. CDR3 nucleotides: TGTGCCAGCAGCGCCGCCGCGGGTGCCTATAATTCACCCCTCCACTTT. Translation: CASSAAAGAYNSPLHF.

V is TRBV7-9 and J is TRBJ2-7, with D maybe TRBD1 (6 bases). Trimming cost V 7 bases and J 2 bases, with 9 bases left between them. Germline values: CDR1 SEHNR, CDR2 FQNEAQ (reference sequence). CDR3 length: 12 amino acids. This CDR3 is CASTGDTYEQYF. As DNA, the CDR3 is TGTGCCAGCACAGGGGACACCTACGAGCAGTACTTC. The whole variable domain, filled in from reference TRBV7-9 and TRBJ2-7, reads DTGVSQNPRHKITKRGQNVTFRCDPISEHNRLYWYRQTLGQGPEFLTYFQNEAQLEKSRLLSDRFSAERPKGSFSTLEIQRTEQGDSAMYLCASTGDTYEQYFGPGTRLTVT.

The chain links TRBV5-6 to TRBJ1-2; 8 nucleotides match TRBD1. V lost 4 bases and J lost 6; bases outside the gene matches: 8. The germline V gene has CDR1 SGHDT and CDR2 YYEEEE. The CDR3 extends over 14 amino acids. The DNA for the CDR3 is TGTGCCAGCAGCATACCGGACAGGGTAGATGGCTACACCTTC. The encoded protein is CASSIPDRVDGYTF.

This clone was picked up a small number of times. The chain links TRBV7-8 to TRBJ1-1; maybe TRBD1 (6 bases). The ends were cut back, 5 bases at V and 3 bases at J, with 16 bases in the middle. The CDR3 is made up of 15 amino acids. Per germline, CDR1 SGHVS and CDR2 FQNEAQ. The CDR3 region has the DNA TGTGCCAGCAGCCCCCAAGGGGGGAAAGACACTGAAGCTTTCTTT. It is translated as CASSPQGGKDTEAFF. The full variable domain, with the rest looked up from reference TRBV7-8 and TRBJ1-1, is GAGVSQSPRYKVAKRGQDVALRCDPISGHVSLFWYQQALGQGPEFLTYFQNEAQLDKSGLPSDRFFAERPEGSVSTLKIQRTQQEDSAVYLCASSPQGGKDTEAFFGQGTRLTVV.

This clone was picked up a small number of times. The chain is built from TRBV7-9 and TRBJ1-6, with D possibly being TRBD1 (6 bases). The CDR3 consists of 17 residues. The V gene lost 0 bases and the J gene lost 1 base, with 10 bases spanning the gap. Germline CDR1 and CDR2: SEHNR and FQNEAQ (reference sequence). In DNA form, the CDR3 reads TGTGCCAGCAGCTTAGCGGGAGGGGGATCCTATAATTCACCCCTCCACTTT. It specifies CASSLAGGGSYNSPLHF.

This chain uses TRBV19 with TRBJ2-5, with 12 positions matching TRBD1. This CDR3 is built from 13 residues. The germline V gene has CDR1 LNHDA and CDR2 SQIVND (reference sequence). Germline trimming cut 9 bases from V and 4 bases from J; bases unmatched to any gene: 3. In DNA form, the CDR3 reads TGTGCCAGCGGGGACAGGGGGCGAGAGACCCAGTACTTC. It specifies CASGDRGRETQYF.

The table lists this clone with a few counts. This sample also contains other DNA sequences that code for the same CDR3. V usage is TRBV6-6 and J usage is TRBJ1-5, with D maybe TRBD1 (5 bases). The germline CDR1 and CDR2 sequences are MNHNY and SVGAGI (reference sequence). V gave up 5 bases and J gave up 4 bases, with 12 bases separating them. This CDR3 has 14 residues. For the CDR3, the DNA is TGTGCCAGCAGTGGGGGTTTTGGTAATCAGCCCCAGCATTTT. It specifies CASSGGFGNQPQHF.

The chain couples TRBV11-3 to TRBJ2-1; 10 bases line up with TRBD2. V gave up 4 bases and J gave up 3 bases; unmatched junction bases: 3. This CDR3 is built from 15 residues. In germline, CDR1 is SGHNT, CDR2 YENEEA. CDR3 nucleotide sequence: TGTGCCAGCAGCTCACTAGCGGGACTCTACAATGAGCAGTTCTTC. It yields the protein CASSSLAGLYNEQFF.

The V and J genes are TRBV6-6 and TRBJ2-5, with 8 positions matching TRBD1. The CDR3 runs to 15 residues. Germline V gene lookup returns CDR1 MNHNY and CDR2 SVGAGI (reference sequence). J gave up 3 bases and V 2 bases, and 5 bases lay outside the gene matches. The CDR3 region is CASSYRGQAKETQYF. The CDR3 DNA reads TGTGCCAGCAGTTACCGGGGACAGGCAAAAGAGACCCAGTACTTC.

This clone ranks as medium-sized (0.01 to 0.1%). The genes are TRBV28 and TRBJ1-5; D gene unclear. The CDR3 totals 12 residues. Germline loops: CDR1 MDHEN, CDR2 SYDVKM. Trimming cost V 5 bases and J 5 bases, with 7 bases left between them. The CDR3, as DNA: TGTGCCAGCAGTGACGGAGATCAGCCCCAGCATTTT. Translating it yields CASSDGDQPQHF.

There are a few counts of this clone. The chain links TRBV7-3 to TRBJ1-1, with 9 positions matching TRBD1. This CDR3 has 15 residues. CDR1 SGHTA and CDR2 FQGTGA come from the germline V gene. With 6 bases clipped from V and 1 base from J, the junction kept 6 bases outside the gene matches. This CDR3 is CASRPGTGRNTEAFF. As DNA, the CDR3 is TGTGCCAGCAGGCCCGGGACAGGGAGGAACACTGAAGCTTTCTTT. Full variable domain (remainder filled in from reference TRBV7-3 and TRBJ1-1): GAGVSQTPSNKVTEKGKYVELRCDPISGHTALYWYRQSLGQGPEFLIYFQGTGAADDSGLPNDRFFAVRPEGSVSTLKIQRTERGDSAVYLCASRPGTGRNTEAFFGQGTRLTVV.

CDR3 residues: CASSPGAGDLNGYTF. Written as DNA, the CDR3 is TGTGCCAGCTCACCGGGCGCAGGGGATCTCAACGGCTACACCTTC. The rearrangement links TRBV18 to TRBJ1-2; TRBD1 is a possible D gene (6 bases). The CDR3 is 15 amino acids. Germline V gene data show CDR1 as KGHSH and CDR2 as LQKENI. Trimming left V 3 bases short and J 8 bases short, with 19 bases between.

The CDR3 is CASRAILDSSEAFF. CDR3 bases: TGTGCCAGCAGGGCCATCCTGGACAGCTCTGAAGCTTTCTTT. The genes are TRBV25-1 and TRBJ1-1, with a possible D match to TRBD1 (6 bases). This CDR3 spans 14 amino acids. CDR1 is MGHDK and CDR2 is SYGVNS in the germline V gene. The V end lost 6 bases, the J end lost 6 bases, and 17 bases lay between the germline ends.

This clone was detected only a few times. The V gene is TRBV28, the J gene TRBJ2-2; D is undetermined. Germline V gene data show CDR1 as MDHEN and CDR2 as SYDVKM. The CDR3 covers 14 residues. V was shortened by 6 bases and J by 0 bases, with 8 bases between the two germline ends. In DNA, the CDR3 is TGTGCCAGCAGAATCGCAACGAACACCGGGGAGCTGTTTTTT. Residues: CASRIATNTGELFF.

Written as DNA, the CDR3 is TGTGCCAGCAGCTTAGAGGAAGGCGTAGCTTTCTTT. Translation gives CASSLEEGVAFF. The chain links TRBV7-8 to TRBJ1-1, with unresolved D. From germline, CDR1 is SGHVS and CDR2 FQNEAQ. V was clipped by 1 base and J by 10 bases, with 10 bases between them. CDR3 length: 12 amino acids.

The table lists this clone with a few counts. The same CDR3 arises from other DNA sequences in this sample as well. V is TRBV18 and J is TRBJ2-3; no reliable D call. This CDR3 comprises 13 residues. Germline V gives CDR1 KGHSH, CDR2 LQKENI. V was clipped by 3 bases and J by 0 bases, with 4 bases between them. CDR3 sequence: CASSPSSTDTQYF. CDR3 coding DNA: TGTGCCAGCTCACCGTCTAGCACAGATACGCAGTATTTT.

This clone came up a few times. This sequence joins TRBV4-2 and TRBJ1-5; 8 bases agree with TRBD1. CDR3 length: 15 residues. From germline, CDR1 is LGHNA and CDR2 YNFKEQ. V shed 4 bases and J 8 bases; nucleotides not matched to a gene: 10. CDR3 sequence (DNA): TGTGCCAGCAGCCTTGGGACAGGCGCTGGGGAGCCCCAGCATTTT. Protein product: CASSLGTGAGEPQHF.

This clone was observed a few times. The chain joins TRBV27 to TRBJ1-2; TRBD1 is a possible D gene (6 bases). The germline V and J ends were trimmed by 2 bases and 8 bases, with 12 bases remaining between them. There are 13 residues in the CDR3. Germline assignment: CDR1 MNHEY and CDR2 SMNVEV (reference sequence). The CDR3 DNA is TGTGCCAGCAGTTTAATAACAGGGTACGGCTACACCTTC. Its protein product is CASSLITGYGYTF.

The V gene is TRBV6-5, the J gene TRBJ2-2; the match to TRBD1 covers 7 bases. The CDR3 runs to 13 residues. Trimming removed 8 bases from V and 7 bases from J; junction bases left unmatched: 7. Germline loops: CDR1 MNHEY, CDR2 SVGAGI. This chain's CDR3 is CASRDSSGGELFF. The DNA of the CDR3 is TGTGCCAGCCGGGACAGCTCTGGCGGGGAGCTGTTTTTT.